This T cell receptor beta chain was obtained from a study of beta chain features in type 1 diabetes. In the study overall: Age, gender and cell yields were alike across patients and healthy donors.

Points on this clone: Antigen unknown.

Germline V lookup: CDR1 GTSNPN, CDR2 SVGIG (reference sequence). The CDR3 contains 16 residues. V lost 2 bases and J 1 base, leaving 17 bases between the germline ends. Isolated RNA was reverse transcribed in full, so expressed TCRB transcripts were sequenced. Produced via immunoSEQ multiplex PCR; TCRdb's table is partial and in-frame only. This repertoire shows 250,000 to 350,000 clones, approximately 11% found once; its top ten account for 0.015%. Whole-study findings and limits: Compared with healthy donors, patients appeared to share more similar naive, central memory and regulatory TCRB repertoires.

Sequencing was carried out using naive CD4+ T cells from blood. The chain is built from TRBV30 and TRBJ1-1; the D gene is possibly TRBD1 (5 bases). The receptor comes from a woman under 40 in good health. The CDR3 loop is CAWSPTGTSKNTEAFF. The CDR3 coding sequence is TGTGCCTGGAGTCCGACCGGGACTTCAAAGAACACTGAAGCTTTCTTT. Using reference TRBV30 and TRBJ1-1 for the parts outside the CDR3, the full variable domain is SQTIHQWPATLVQPVGSPLSLECTVEGTSNPNLYWYRQAAGRGLQLLFYSVGIGQISSEVPQNLSASRPQDRQFILSSKKLLLSDSGFYLCAWSPTGTSKNTEAFFGQGTRLTVV.